The 23 T cell receptor beta chains reported below all come from one sample, sequenced in a study of OX40 agonist ivuxolimab in advanced cancers. The table came from immunoSEQ multiplex PCR; TCRdb's copy has only in-frame clones and leaves some out. The sample carries roughly 100,000 clones, approximately 85% recorded once. Sample: CD4+ or CD8+ T cells sorted from blood, taken in a trial of the OX40 agonist ivuxolimab. Receptors originate from an adult with an advanced solid tumor such as melanoma, head and neck, liver or kidney cancer.

The rearrangement joins TRBV5-4 to TRBJ2-3, with unresolved D. Looked up from germline, CDR1 is SGHNT and CDR2 is YYREEE (reference sequence). The CDR3 loop spans 14 amino acids. Trimming stripped 0 bases from V and 4 bases from J, with 9 bases between. The CDR3 spells CASSLEVQADTQYF. CDR3 coding DNA: TGTGCCAGCAGCTTGGAGGTGCAGGCAGATACGCAGTATTTT.

The chain links TRBV11-2 to TRBJ2-7; perhaps TRBD2 as D (6 bases). V was clipped by 1 base and J by 0 bases, with 10 bases between them. From germline, CDR1 is SGHAT and CDR2 FQNNGV. The CDR3 is made up of 15 amino acids. The CDR3 loop reads CASSLGRGSSYEQYF. DNA of the CDR3: TGTGCCAGCAGCTTAGGCCGGGGGTCCTCCTACGAGCAGTACTTC.

The genes are TRBV4-3 and TRBJ2-1; TRBD1 matches at 8 bases. J gave up 10 bases and V 4 bases, and 15 bases lay outside the gene matches. The CDR3 has 16 residues. CDR1 is LGHNA, CDR2 YSLEER, per germline. The CDR3 reads CASSPPGTGNQGEQFF. CDR3 nucleotide sequence: TGCGCCAGCAGCCCCCCAGGGACAGGTAATCAGGGGGAGCAGTTCTTC.

The chain uses TRBV4-2 and TRBJ1-1; tentative D call: TRBD1 (6 bases). V was cut by 1 base and J by 11 bases, with 8 bases left in between. Germline loops: CDR1 LGHNA, CDR2 YNFKEQ. The CDR3 has 11 amino acids. CDR3 loop: CASSQGTEAFF. In DNA, the CDR3 is TGTGCCAGCAGCCAAGGGACAGAGGCTTTCTTT.

The V call is TRBV28, the J call TRBJ2-7; 11 bases are shared with TRBD2. V shed 7 bases and J 4 bases; nucleotides not matched to a gene: 9. The germline V gene encodes CDR1 MDHEN and CDR2 SYDVKM. The CDR3 runs to 15 residues. CDR3 in amino acids: CASTHRTSGFYEQYF. The CDR3 coding sequence is TGTGCCAGCACCCACCGGACTAGCGGGTTTTACGAGCAGTACTTC.

The CDR3 spells CASSQLVEANYGYTF. The CDR3 DNA is TGCGCCAGCAGCCAACTGGTTGAAGCTAACTATGGCTACACCTTC. The J gene is TRBJ1-2, the V gene TRBV4-1; no definite D call. Germline values: CDR1 MGHRA, CDR2 YSYEKL. This CDR3 spans 15 amino acids. Trimming shortened V by 2 bases and J by 0 bases, and 10 bases separated the two germline ends.

V usage is TRBV14 and J usage is TRBJ2-2; TRBD2 aligns across 12 bases. Per germline, CDR1 SGHDN and CDR2 FVKESK. V trimming: 1 base; J trimming: 4 bases; junction bases outside the gene matches: 4. CDR3 length equals 17 residues. CDR3: CASSQGLAGVGTGELFF. DNA for the CDR3: TGTGCCAGCAGCCAAGGACTAGCGGGAGTGGGCACCGGGGAGCTGTTTTTT.

V gene TRBV7-2 combines with J gene TRBJ2-3; D not certain. The CDR3 runs to 13 residues. The V and J ends lost 2 bases and 6 bases respectively, with 9 bases between them. Germline V gene lookup returns CDR1 SGHTA and CDR2 FQGNSA. CDR3 in DNA: TGTGCCAGCAGCTTAATGCCATGGGATACGCAGTATTTT. Translation gives CASSLMPWDTQYF.

DNA of the CDR3: TGTGCCAGTAGTATGGGACAGGGTGCCGGGGAGCTGTTTTTT. Amino acid sequence: CASSMGQGAGELFF. This chain joins TRBV19 and TRBJ2-2; 9 bases align to TRBD1. The CDR3 extends over 14 amino acids. Germline CDR1 reads LNHDA; CDR2 reads SQIVND (reference sequence). Trimming at V came to 3 bases and at J to 6 bases, leaving 2 bases not matched to a gene.

The rearrangement uses TRBV19 and TRBJ1-2; TRBD1 matches at 9 bases. The CDR3 extends over 15 amino acids. Germline V gene sequence: CDR1 LNHDA, CDR2 SQIVND (reference sequence). The junction had 11 bases not matched to a gene; V was cut back by 8 bases and J by 4 bases. The CDR3 loop is CASLQNNRGPYGYTF. In DNA, the CDR3 is TGTGCCAGTCTCCAAAACAACAGGGGGCCCTATGGCTACACCTTC.

The chain carries TRBV19 and TRBJ1-5; D is unclear. V lost 3 bases, J lost 7 bases, and 7 bases lay in between. Germline V gene lookup returns CDR1 LNHDA and CDR2 SQIVND (reference sequence). CDR3 size: 12 residues. The CDR3 DNA is TGTGCCAGTAGTATTGAGAAACAGCCCCAGCATTTT. Amino acids: CASSIEKQPQHF.

The rearrangement joins TRBV5-5 to TRBJ2-7; D call uncertain. Germline V gene sequence: CDR1 SGHKS, CDR2 YYEKEE (reference sequence). CDR3 length: 13 amino acids. With 5 bases removed from V and 2 bases from J, the gap between germline ends came to 11 bases. Here the CDR3 reads CASSLGPPYEQYF. The CDR3 bases are TGTGCCAGCAGTCTCGGGCCCCCCTACGAGCAGTACTTC.

The V call is TRBV7-2, the J call TRBJ2-3; possible D gene TRBD2, 6 bases. Trimming left V 3 bases short and J 5 bases short, with 9 bases between. CDR3 length equals 13 residues. Germline V gene lookup returns CDR1 SGHTA and CDR2 FQGNSA. CDR3: CASSLPGVDTQYF. CDR3 nucleotide sequence: TGTGCCAGCAGCTTGCCGGGAGTAGATACGCAGTATTTT.

This chain uses TRBV5-1 with TRBJ2-1; no reliable D call. Germline V gene lookup returns CDR1 SGHRS and CDR2 YFSETQ. V was pared by 3 bases and J by 5 bases, with 15 bases between. The CDR3 contains 15 residues. CDR3 sequence: CASSSTARSDNEQFF. CDR3 coding DNA: TGCGCCAGCAGCTCCACGGCCCGATCCGACAATGAGCAGTTCTTC.

The chain joins TRBV10-3 to TRBJ2-7; D gene unclear. Germline V lookup: CDR1 ENHRY, CDR2 SYGVKD. The CDR3 runs to 11 residues. V lost 10 bases, J lost 1 base, and 8 bases lay in between. The chain's CDR3 is CATWTSYEQYF. The DNA for the CDR3 is TGTGCCACCTGGACGTCCTACGAGCAGTACTTC.

The chain uses TRBV30 and TRBJ2-5, with D perhaps matching TRBD2 (6 bases). Looked up from germline, CDR1 is GTSNPN and CDR2 is SVGIG (reference sequence). Trimming pared 0 bases from V and 6 bases from J, leaving 11 bases between. The CDR3 has 13 residues. CDR3 sequence (DNA): TGTGCCTGGAGTGTCTGGGACTTGAAGACCCAGTACTTC. It yields the protein CAWSVWDLKTQYF.

This clone has only a few counts. The rearrangement uses TRBV2 and TRBJ1-5; a weak D match, TRBD1 (6 bases). The germline CDR1 and CDR2 sequences are SNHLY and FYNNEI. Trimming removed 8 bases at V and 9 bases at J, with 20 bases between. This CDR3 has 14 amino acids. Here the CDR3 DNA reads TGTGCCAGCTCAACAGTGGGGGCTGGGGGGCCCCAGCATTTT. Encoded protein: CASSTVGAGGPQHF.

The sample holds a few counts of this clone. This chain links TRBV28 with TRBJ1-5; D uncertain. Germline V gene lookup returns CDR1 MDHEN and CDR2 SYDVKM. The V end was cut by 10 bases, the J end by 2 bases, with 6 bases between. The CDR3 spans 11 residues. CDR3 sequence (DNA): TGTGCCACCCCCGGCAATCAGCCCCAGCATTTT. This encodes CATPGNQPQHF.

The V gene is TRBV18, the J gene TRBJ2-7, with 8 bases aligning to TRBD1. The CDR3 spans 14 residues. Germline CDR1 KGHSH, CDR2 LQKENI. J lost 7 bases, V lost 0 bases, and 5 bases had no gene match. The CDR3 region is CASSPPPGGQEQYF. The CDR3 DNA sequence: TGTGCCAGCTCACCACCGCCAGGGGGCCAAGAGCAGTACTTC. The full variable domain, in which reference TRBV18 and TRBJ2-7 provide the parts outside the CDR3, is NAGVMQNPRHLVRRRGQEARLRCSPMKGHSHVYWYRQLPEEGLKFMVYLQKENIIDESGMPKERFSAEFPKEGPSILRIQQVVRGDSAAYFCASSPPPGGQEQYFGPGTRLTVT.

The V and J genes are TRBV28 and TRBJ2-7; tentative D call: TRBD1 (6 bases). The CDR3 has 14 amino acids. Per the germline V gene, CDR1 is MDHEN and CDR2 is SYDVKM. Trimming shortened V by 5 bases and J by 2 bases, and 13 bases separated the two germline ends. Here the CDR3 reads CASSNRQVPYEQYF. CDR3 nucleotide sequence: TGTGCCAGCAGTAACCGACAGGTGCCCTACGAGCAGTACTTC.

This chain links TRBV19 with TRBJ1-5; D is possibly TRBD1 (6 bases). Germline V CDR1 and CDR2: LNHDA, SQIVND (reference sequence). The CDR3 loop spans 15 amino acids. The ends were cut back, 7 bases at V and 11 bases at J, with 24 bases in the middle. The CDR3 sequence is CASTLGQSGGLAQHF. In nucleotides, the CDR3 is TGTGCCAGTACCCTTGGACAGTCCGGGGGTTTAGCCCAGCATTTT.

The V and J genes are TRBV4-3 and TRBJ2-5; D is uncertain. Germline loops: CDR1 LGHNA, CDR2 YSLEER. The CDR3 runs 16 residues. V was shortened by 0 bases and J by 2 bases, with 13 bases between the two germline ends. CDR3 DNA sequence: TGCGCCAGCAGCCAAGATAAGATGGGCATTCAAGAGACCCAGTACTTC. This encodes CASSQDKMGIQETQYF.

The chain joins TRBV5-1 to TRBJ2-1, with D maybe TRBD2 (6 bases). V gave up 0 bases and J gave up 7 bases, with 11 bases separating them. CDR3 size: 14 residues. The germline CDR1 and CDR2 sequences are SGHRS and YFSETQ. DNA for the CDR3: TGCGCCAGCAGCTTGGGCGGGACGGGTAATGAGCAGTTCTTC. Translated: CASSLGGTGNEQFF. The full variable domain, completed using reference TRBV5-1 and TRBJ2-1, is KAGVTQTPRYLIKTRGQQVTLSCSPISGHRSVSWYQQTPGQGLQFLFEYFSETQRNKGNFPGRFSGRQFSNSRSEMNVSTLELGDSALYLCASSLGGTGNEQFFGPGTRLTVL.